The 8 T cell receptor beta chains below come from one sample, sequenced in a study of cytomegalovirus exposure and HLA in healthy donors (dated by TCRdb to 2016 to 2017). The library was built by means of the immunoSEQ multiplex PCR assay. The multiplex PCR relied on a mix of 60 forward primers for TCR Vbeta segments and 13 reverse primers for TCR Jbeta segments. TCRdb retrieved this table from immuneACCESS and kept in-frame rearrangements only. Not all clones are present; in checked studies, unresolved V genes account for under half, and no reason is known for the remainder. Here the sample has under 200,000 clones; around 84% occur a single time. The top ten clones comprise roughly 1.6% of the sample. The source material was PBMCs. The origin of the receptors is a woman younger than 35 in good health and CMV-seronegative.

This rearrangement joins TRBV9 to TRBJ2-7, with D perhaps TRBD1 (5 bases). Trimming cost V 0 bases and J 1 base, with 11 bases left between them. Germline V gene sequence: CDR1 SGDLS, CDR2 YYNGEE. The CDR3 is 15 residues long. Here the CDR3 reads CASSVVGPDSYEQYF. The CDR3 bases are TGTGCCAGCAGCGTAGTGGGGCCTGATTCCTACGAGCAGTACTTC.

V and J are TRBV28 and TRBJ1-1, with 7 nucleotides matching TRBD1. Germline values: CDR1 MDHEN, CDR2 SYDVKM. Trimming took 4 bases from V and 2 from J; bases not matched to a gene: 4. The CDR3 loop spans 14 amino acids. In DNA, the CDR3 is TGTGCCAGCAGTTCCGGACAGGCAAACACTGAAGCTTTCTTT. It yields the protein CASSSGQANTEAFF. Based on the CDR3 plus reference TRBV28 and TRBJ1-1, the full variable domain is DVKVTQSSRYLVKRTGEKVFLECVQDMDHENMFWYRQDPGLGLRLIYFSYDVKMKEKGDIPEGYSVSREKKERFSLILESASTNQTSMYLCASSSGQANTEAFFGQGTRLTVV.

The chain joins TRBV7-2 to TRBJ1-3; possible D gene TRBD1, 5 bases. The CDR3 length is 14 residues. Germline CDR1 reads SGHTA; CDR2 reads FQGNSA. Trimming left V 8 bases short and J 1 base short, with 12 bases between. CDR3 loop: CASAIGGSGNTIYF. The CDR3 region has the DNA TGTGCCAGCGCGATTGGGGGGTCTGGAAACACCATATATTTT.

The V and J genes are TRBV11-3 and TRBJ2-1; 9 bases fit TRBD2. Trimming at V came to 0 bases and at J to 7 bases, leaving 7 bases not matched to a gene. The CDR3 loop spans 16 amino acids. Germline V gives CDR1 SGHNT, CDR2 YENEEA. The CDR3 loop is CASSLDLAGQRNEQFF. The CDR3 DNA sequence: TGTGCCAGCAGCTTAGATCTAGCGGGACAAAGGAATGAGCAGTTCTTC.

The chain joins TRBV30 to TRBJ2-6; a possible D gene is TRBD1 (5 bases). V lost 0 bases to trimming and J lost 5 bases, with 11 bases between them. This CDR3 spans 15 amino acids. Looked up from germline, CDR1 is GTSNPN and CDR2 is SVGIG (reference sequence). The CDR3 spells CAWSVPQVRANVLTF. In DNA, the CDR3 is TGTGCCTGGAGTGTACCACAGGTGAGGGCCAACGTCCTGACTTTC.

The chain has TRBV28 and TRBJ1-5, with D unclear. V was trimmed by 3 bases and J by 6 bases, leaving 6 bases between them. Germline V gives CDR1 MDHEN, CDR2 SYDVKM. The CDR3 is 12 residues long. The CDR3 loop reads CASSFPSQPQHF. DNA for the CDR3: TGTGCCAGCAGTTTCCCCTCTCAGCCCCAGCATTTT.

The chain combines TRBV7-9 with TRBJ1-5, with 7 bases lining up with TRBD1. The V segment lost 0 bases and the J segment 3 bases; nucleotides outside the gene matches: 5. CDR3 length: 16 amino acids. The germline V gene encodes CDR1 SEHNR and CDR2 FQNEAQ (reference sequence). The CDR3 DNA is TGTGCCAGCAGCTTAGCTTTCGGGACAGACAATCAGCCCCAGCATTTT. As protein: CASSLAFGTDNQPQHF.

CDR3 region: CASSFNPGQGRRTEAFF. The CDR3 region has the DNA TGTGCCAGCAGCTTCAATCCGGGACAGGGGCGACGTACTGAAGCTTTCTTT. This chain connects TRBV11-2 to TRBJ1-1, with 10 bases fitting TRBD1. Germline trimming cut 3 bases from V and 5 bases from J; bases unmatched to any gene: 12. Germline V gene data show CDR1 as SGHAT and CDR2 as FQNNGV. The CDR3 spans 17 residues.